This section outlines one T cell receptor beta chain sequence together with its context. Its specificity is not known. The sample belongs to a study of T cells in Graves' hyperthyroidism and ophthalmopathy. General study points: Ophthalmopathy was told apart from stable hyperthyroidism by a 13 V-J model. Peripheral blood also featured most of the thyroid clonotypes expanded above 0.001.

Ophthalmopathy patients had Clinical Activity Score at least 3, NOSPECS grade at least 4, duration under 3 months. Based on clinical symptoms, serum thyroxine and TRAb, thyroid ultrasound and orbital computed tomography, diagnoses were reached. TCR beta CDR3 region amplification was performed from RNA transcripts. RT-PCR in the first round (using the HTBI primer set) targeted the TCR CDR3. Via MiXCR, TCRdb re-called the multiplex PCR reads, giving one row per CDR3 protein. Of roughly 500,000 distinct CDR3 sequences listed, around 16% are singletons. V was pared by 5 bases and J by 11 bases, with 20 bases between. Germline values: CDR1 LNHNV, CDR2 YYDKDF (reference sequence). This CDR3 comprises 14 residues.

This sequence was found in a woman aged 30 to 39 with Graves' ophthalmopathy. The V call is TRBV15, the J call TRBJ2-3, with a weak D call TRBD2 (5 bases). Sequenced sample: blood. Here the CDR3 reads CATSQGGSSLRQYF. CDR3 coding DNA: TGTGCCACCAGCCAAGGAGGTAGTAGTCTTCGGCAGTATTTT.